One sample yielded the 17 T cell receptor beta chains listed below, sequenced in a study of cytomegalovirus exposure and HLA in healthy donors. In the PCR, 60 Vbeta and 13 Jbeta primers were used. Using immunoSEQ multiplex PCR, the repertoire was profiled, and TCRdb retains in-frame clones only, with some absent. The repertoire holds roughly 200,000 clones, with roughly four fifths as singletons. Sequencing used PBMCs. The source is a man aged 30 to 45 in good health and CMV-seronegative.

This clone occurred a few times. The J gene is TRBJ1-1, the V gene TRBV30, with a weak D call TRBD1 (5 bases). The CDR3 is 12 residues long. Germline V CDR1 and CDR2: GTSNPN, SVGIG (reference sequence). V was shortened by 2 bases and J by 7 bases, with 11 bases between the two germline ends. CDR3 loop: CAWSSSQGEAFF. CDR3 bases: TGTGCCTGGAGTTCATCCCAGGGTGAAGCTTTCTTT.

The rearrangement uses TRBV11-2 and TRBJ2-7, with a possible D match to TRBD2 (6 bases). Germline values: CDR1 SGHAT, CDR2 FQNNGV. V dropped 2 bases and J dropped 3 bases, with 11 bases sitting between them. CDR3 length: 14 amino acids. The CDR3, as DNA: TGTGCCAGCAGCTTATCCAGCGGGCTCTACGAGCAGTACTTC. Translating gives CASSLSSGLYEQYF.

The chain links TRBV19 to TRBJ1-3; no reliable D call. The CDR3 is 15 amino acids. Trimming took off 3 bases at V and 0 bases at J, with 9 bases between the two ends. From germline, CDR1 is LNHDA and CDR2 SQIVND (reference sequence). The CDR3, as DNA: TGTGCCAGTAGTATTCCGGGAGGCTCTGGAAACACCATATATTTT. It is translated as CASSIPGGSGNTIYF.

This clone showed up just a few times. Other DNA variants within this sample encode the same CDR3. This rearrangement joins TRBV5-1 to TRBJ1-4; the match to TRBD1 covers 10 bases. V dropped 3 bases and J dropped 8; count of bases not matched to a gene: 10. The germline gives CDR1 SGHRS, CDR2 YFSETQ. This CDR3 has 16 residues. The CDR3 reads CASSSTGQGEREKLFF. CDR3 DNA sequence: TGCGCCAGCAGCTCGACCGGACAGGGGGAGCGGGAAAAACTGTTTTTT.

The chain carries TRBV10-3 and TRBJ1-1; D not resolved. Trimming took off 5 bases at V and 4 bases at J, with 17 bases between the two ends. Germline values: CDR1 ENHRY, CDR2 SYGVKD. The CDR3 has 15 residues. The CDR3: CAISQSALPGTEAFF. The CDR3 coding sequence is TGTGCCATCAGTCAATCTGCTCTCCCGGGCACTGAAGCTTTCTTT.

This clone was seen once. The chain joins TRBV29-1 to TRBJ2-7, with TRBD2 matching 7 bases. CDR3 length: 13 amino acids. Trimming took 6 bases from V and 2 from J; bases not matched to a gene: 7. Germline CDR1 SQVTM, CDR2 ANQGSEA. CDR3 bases: TGCAGCGTACTCAGCGGGGAGACCTACGAGCAGTACTTC. It encodes CSVLSGETYEQYF.

This rearrangement joins TRBV27 to TRBJ1-2; perhaps TRBD1 as D (5 bases). V lost 6 bases to trimming and J lost 4 bases, with 21 bases between them. The CDR3 is made up of 16 amino acids. Germline values: CDR1 MNHEY, CDR2 SMNVEV (reference sequence). The CDR3 DNA sequence: TGTGCCAGCAGGTATCCCGGAAGCCGGGGGGGCTATGGCTACACCTTC. Translating it yields CASRYPGSRGGYGYTF.

The chain links TRBV7-9 to TRBJ1-5, with TRBD1 matching 7 bases. The trim removed 5 bases at V and 1 base at J, leaving 11 bases unmatched. CDR3 length equals 17 residues. Germline assignment: CDR1 SEHNR and CDR2 FQNEAQ (reference sequence). The chain's CDR3 is CASSTFDRVRSNQPQHF. The DNA of the CDR3 is TGTGCCAGCAGCACCTTCGACAGGGTTAGAAGCAATCAGCCCCAGCATTTT. The full variable domain, its missing parts supplied by reference TRBV7-9 and TRBJ1-5, is DTGVSQNPRHKITKRGQNVTFRCDPISEHNRLYWYRQTLGQGPEFLTYFQNEAQLEKSRLLSDRFSAERPKGSFSTLEIQRTEQGDSAMYLCASSTFDRVRSNQPQHFGDGTRLSIL.

The chain recombines TRBV2 with TRBJ1-5; maybe TRBD1 (6 bases). The CDR3 runs 13 residues. V was clipped by 8 bases and J by 4 bases, with 12 bases between them. CDR1 and CDR2 (germline): SNHLY, FYNNEI. CDR3 amino acids: CASGGGGNQPQHF. As DNA, the CDR3 is TGTGCCAGCGGGGGAGGGGGAAATCAGCCCCAGCATTTT.

The chain couples TRBV2 to TRBJ2-1; no clear D gene. V was cut by 7 bases and J by 0 bases, with 22 bases left in between. The length of the CDR3 is 18 residues. Germline values: CDR1 SNHLY, CDR2 FYNNEI. As DNA, the CDR3 is TGTGCCAGCAAAAATATTGGCTTACGTGGCTTCTCCTACAATGAGCAGTTCTTC. This codes for CASKNIGLRGFSYNEQFF.

The chain is built from TRBV25-1 and TRBJ1-6; D is undetermined. V lost 2 bases to trimming and J lost 2 bases, with 13 bases between them. The CDR3 contains 17 residues. Germline V CDR1 and CDR2: MGHDK, SYGVNS. The chain's CDR3 is CASSENGRAPYNSPLHF. The DNA for the CDR3 is TGTGCCAGCAGTGAAAATGGTAGAGCTCCCTATAATTCACCCCTCCACTTT.

The V call is TRBV9, the J call TRBJ2-6; D unclear. Trimming removed 4 bases from V and 0 bases from J, with 8 bases in between. CDR1 and CDR2 from the germline V gene are SGDLS and YYNGEE. The CDR3 is 15 residues long. The CDR3 loop reads CASSTRFSGANVLTF. The CDR3 DNA reads as TGTGCCAGCAGCACCAGGTTCTCTGGGGCCAACGTCCTGACTTTC.

This clone was seen once. This rearrangement joins TRBV27 to TRBJ1-2; D ambiguous. Germline CDR1 MNHEY, CDR2 SMNVEV (reference sequence). This CDR3 spans 13 amino acids. V lost 3 bases to trimming and J lost 0 bases, with 5 bases between them. CDR3 region: CASSFGANYGYTF. CDR3 bases: TGTGCCAGCAGTTTTGGAGCTAACTATGGCTACACCTTC.

The chain employs TRBV6-5 and TRBJ1-5; D possibly corresponds to TRBD1 (6 bases). The CDR3 consists of 12 residues. The V gene's germline CDR1 is MNHEY and CDR2 SVGAGI. V was shortened by 8 bases and J by 2 bases, with 7 bases between the two germline ends. The CDR3 protein is CASGGGNQPQHF. The CDR3 DNA reads as TGTGCCAGCGGGGGCGGCAATCAGCCCCAGCATTTT.

There are a few counts of this clone. The V call is TRBV5-1, the J call TRBJ1-2, with D maybe TRBD1 (5 bases). V lost 0 bases and J lost 3, with 9 bases in between. Germline-derived CDR1 and CDR2 are SGHRS and YFSETQ. The CDR3 runs 14 residues. CDR3 loop: CASSLGGSDYGYTF. Here the CDR3 DNA reads TGCGCCAGCAGCTTGGGGGGCTCGGACTATGGCTACACCTTC.

A word on this clone: A junction boundary mismatches the germline segment, possibly from a read error. This chain uses TRBV2 with TRBJ2-7; 10 bases map to TRBD2. The CDR3 contains 13 residues. In germline, CDR1 is SNHLY, CDR2 FYNNEI. The CDR3 nucleotides are TGTGCCAGCAGTAAAGCGGGGGGGTACGAGCAGTACTTC. It translates to CASSKAGGYEQYF.

This clone was counted once. This chain connects TRBV6-5 to TRBJ1-2, with 7 bases that match TRBD1. Trimming at V came to 4 bases and at J to 7 bases, leaving 3 bases not matched to a gene. This CDR3 comprises 12 residues. Germline V gene data show CDR1 as MNHEY and CDR2 as SVGAGI. DNA of the CDR3: TGTGCCAGCAGTTCCCCAGGGGGTGGCTACACCTTC. It codes for CASSSPGGGYTF.